This T cell receptor beta chain derives from a study of graft-versus-host responses after intestinal transplantation. Across the study: Among the recipients, transplants were multivisceral, liver-intestinal, or isolated intestinal. Induction with anti-thymocyte globulin, then tacrolimus and steroids for about 3 years, was given to all recipients.

The data were produced by immunoSEQ multiplex PCR, yet TCRdb's version contains in-frame clones alone and is incomplete. In the table there are 90,000 to 95,000 clones, about 91% of which are singletons. Details on this clone: As yet, its antigen is unknown.

Regarding the study as a whole: Early post-transplant declines in HvG were associated with peak levels of circulating GvH clones.

Sequencing used unstimulated CD8+ T cells sorted from spleen or lymph node cells, obtained before intestinal transplant. The TCR originated in a human donor who received an intestinal transplant.

In DNA, the CDR3 is TGTGCCAGCAGTTCTACCGCCCCGAACCCCGAGCAGTACTTC. Residues: CASSSTAPNPEQYF. The chain couples TRBV27 to TRBJ2-7, with D uncertain. The V gene lost 4 bases and the J gene lost 6 bases, with 16 bases spanning the gap. This CDR3 contains 14 residues. CDR1 MNHEY and CDR2 SMNVEV come from the germline V gene (reference sequence).